This TCR beta chain was sequenced during a study of monozygotic twins with inflammatory bowel disease. Study observations and caveats: Healthy twins shared more clonotypes with others than IBD patients, most markedly active ones. A reduction in TCRbeta diversity (inverse Simpson) was seen in IBD patients relative to healthy co-twins.

Template switching introduced UMIs that contain a 6-nucleotide sample barcode. TCRdb reprocessed the 5' RACE reads and stores each CDR3 protein as one record, lacking DNA. The listing contains about 330,000 distinct CDR3 sequences. Worth noting for this clonotype: As yet, its antigen is unknown.

For every donor, one blood sample of around 2.5 ml was drawn. The CDR3 has 15 residues. Germline loops: CDR1 LGHDT, CDR2 YNNKEL (reference sequence). Sequenced: blood. The sequence was obtained from a human donor with ulcerative colitis or Crohn's disease, or a healthy co-twin of an affected twin (not recorded which). This chain links TRBV3-1 with TRBJ2-1; TCRdb picks TRBD1, but there is no DNA to check that call. The CDR3 region is CASTQAGAKNNEQFF.